This passage covers 29 T cell receptor beta chains from one sample sequenced in a study of metastatic and nonmetastatic thyroid tumors. No treatment had been given to any patient before thyroid surgery. Through MiXCR, TCRdb re-clonotyped the PCR reads. The sample holds approximately 70,000 clones, more than 15% seen once. The specimen sequenced was blood. Receptors originate from a female donor with papillary thyroid cancer or a benign thyroid nodule (not recorded which). Some clones in this sample may be carry-over from other donors' samples.

This clone was observed a few times. V and J are TRBV6-1 and TRBJ1-3; D uncertain. The CDR3 spans 13 residues. Trimming cost V 6 bases and J 3 bases, with 9 bases left between them. Germline V gene data show CDR1 as MNHNS and CDR2 as SASEGT. CDR3 DNA sequence: TGTGCCAGCAGAATATCGATTGGAAACACCATATATTTT. Protein: CASRISIGNTIYF.

This clone was seen many times. The V and J genes are TRBV28 and TRBJ2-1, with D possibly matching TRBD2 (7 bases). In germline, CDR1 is MDHEN, CDR2 SYDVKM. Trimming left V 7 bases short and J 5 bases short, with 18 bases between. The CDR3 has 15 amino acids. The CDR3 sequence is CASKVWGGQNNEQFF. DNA for the CDR3: TGTGCCAGCAAGGTGTGGGGGGGCCAGAACAATGAGCAGTTCTTC.

The chain joins TRBV11-3 to TRBJ2-1; D might be TRBD1 or TRBD2, each matching 5 bases. V lost 4 bases to trimming and J lost 9 bases, with 10 bases between them. This CDR3 is built from 12 residues. Germline CDR1 SGHNT, CDR2 YENEEA. This CDR3 reads CASSSGRGEQFF. CDR3 sequence (DNA): TGTGCCAGCAGCTCGGGGCGAGGTGAGCAGTTCTTC.

This clone was detected many times. The chain employs TRBV3-1 and TRBJ2-7; 9 bases align to TRBD2. Trimming cost V 4 bases and J 4 bases; bases outside gene matches: 2. The CDR3 contains 13 residues. Germline V gene data show CDR1 as LGHDT and CDR2 as YNNKEL (reference sequence). Written as DNA, the CDR3 is TGTGCCAGCAGCCGAGGACTAGCGTACGAGCAGTACTTC. Amino acids: CASSRGLAYEQYF.

This sequence joins TRBV18 and TRBJ2-7; no clear D gene. The V gene's germline CDR1 is KGHSH and CDR2 LQKENI. The length of the CDR3 is 14 residues. V lost 3 bases, J lost 2 bases, and 11 bases lay in between. The CDR3 nucleotides are TGTGCCAGCTCACCCAACGGACCTGCCTACGAGCAGTACTTC. Translated: CASSPNGPAYEQYF. Together with reference TRBV18 and TRBJ2-7, the CDR3 gives the full variable domain: NAGVMQNPRHLVRRRGQEARLRCSPMKGHSHVYWYRQLPEEGLKFMVYLQKENIIDESGMPKERFSAEFPKEGPSILRIQQVVRGDSAAYFCASSPNGPAYEQYFGPGTRLTVT.

This clone was counted many times. The chain employs TRBV11-2 and TRBJ2-1, with 9 bases lining up with TRBD1. V shed 2 bases, J shed 5 bases, and the junction held 7 bases outside the gene matches. CDR1 is SGHAT and CDR2 is FQNNGV in the germline V gene. There are 16 residues in the CDR3. CDR3 loop: CASSLYYGQGNNEQFF. CDR3 in DNA: TGTGCCAGCAGCTTATATTACGGACAGGGGAACAATGAGCAGTTCTTC.

With respect to this clone: The junction departs from germline at one end; a sequencing error may be responsible. The chain is built from TRBV11-2 and TRBJ2-2, with D perhaps matching TRBD2 (5 bases). The length of the CDR3 is 17 residues. The germline V gene has CDR1 SGHAT and CDR2 FQNNGV. The CDR3 region has the DNA TGTGCCAGCAGCTTAGATCTTGGGAGCCGAAACACCGTGGAGCTGTTTTTT. Encoded protein: CASSLDLGSRNTVELFF.

The chain employs TRBV20-1 and TRBJ2-7, with TRBD2 matching 10 bases. With V trimmed by 6 bases and J by 2 bases, 13 bases remained unmatched. CDR1 and CDR2 (germline): DFQATT, SNEGSKA (reference sequence). CDR3 size: 16 residues. CDR3 loop: CSAWTSGTTSPYEQYF. CDR3 nucleotides: TGCAGTGCCTGGACTAGCGGAACTACGTCACCCTACGAGCAGTACTTC.

In this sample, this clone turned up a few times. CDR3 sequence reads: CASKTRAETHNTEAFF. The CDR3 bases are TGTGCCAGCAAAACTCGGGCCGAGACGCACAACACTGAAGCTTTCTTT. The rearrangement joins TRBV11-1 to TRBJ1-1; no reliable D call. The CDR3 covers 16 residues. CDR1 and CDR2 (germline): SGHAT, FQDESV (reference sequence). Trimming left V 7 bases short and J 2 bases short, with 20 bases between.

V usage is TRBV28 and J usage is TRBJ1-1; possible D gene TRBD1, 6 bases. This CDR3 is 14 amino acids long. The germline V and J ends were trimmed by 6 bases and 6 bases, with 17 bases remaining between them. From germline, CDR1 is MDHEN and CDR2 SYDVKM. CDR3 sequence (DNA): TGTGCCAGCAGCCACTACAGGGATTCTTCTGAAGCTTTCTTT. This codes for CASSHYRDSSEAFF.

The chain combines TRBV11-2 with TRBJ1-6; D is perhaps TRBD1 (6 bases). CDR1 and CDR2 (germline): SGHAT, FQNNGV. The CDR3 totals 13 residues. Trimming took off 4 bases at V and 9 bases at J, with 10 bases between the two ends. For the CDR3, the DNA is TGTGCCAGCAGCTCACAGGGAAGTTCACCCCTCCACTTT. This gives the protein CASSSQGSSPLHF.

The table lists this clone with many counts. The chain has TRBV19 and TRBJ2-2; 10 nucleotides align to TRBD1. With V trimmed by 5 bases and J by 3 bases, 6 bases remained unmatched. CDR3 length equals 16 residues. In germline, CDR1 is LNHDA, CDR2 SQIVND (reference sequence). The CDR3 nucleotides are TGTGCCAGTAGTCTTCCGGGGACAGGGGACACCGGGGAGCTGTTTTTT. Encoded protein: CASSLPGTGDTGELFF.

A few counts support this clone. Its ends do not fully match the called genes, so a read error is possible. The chain employs TRBV2 and TRBJ2-7, with D possibly matching TRBD2 (6 bases). The germline CDR1 and CDR2 sequences are SNHLY and FYNNEI. The CDR3 extends over 12 amino acids. CDR3 DNA sequence: TGTGCCAGCAGTTGGGACTCCTACGATCAGTACTTC. Protein: CASSWDSYDQYF.

This clone was recorded a few times. V usage is TRBV6-5 and J usage is TRBJ2-7, with D possibly TRBD1 on 6 matching bases. Germline CDR1 MNHEY, CDR2 SVGAGI. Trimming stripped 0 bases from V and 4 bases from J, with 13 bases between. This CDR3 has 15 residues. As DNA, the CDR3 is TGTGCCAGCAGTTACTCTCGGACAGAAGTATACGAGCAGTACTTC. Protein sequence: CASSYSRTEVYEQYF.

The table lists this clone with many counts. Distinct nucleotide sequences in the sample also encode this CDR3. The chain is built from TRBV27 and TRBJ2-5, with D maybe TRBD1 (6 bases). Germline assignment: CDR1 MNHEY and CDR2 SMNVEV (reference sequence). The CDR3 sequence is 11 residues long. The germline V and J ends were trimmed by 3 bases and 14 bases, with 13 bases remaining between them. The chain's CDR3 is CASSFGGPPYF. For the CDR3, the DNA is TGTGCCAGCAGTTTTGGGGGCCCTCCATACTTC.

This clone was counted only a few times. The rearrangement links TRBV6-2 or TRBV6-3 to TRBJ2-7, with D possibly matching TRBD1 (6 bases). The germline V gene encodes CDR1 MNHEY and CDR2 SVGEGT. The CDR3 has 17 residues. The germline V and J ends were trimmed by 2 bases and 5 bases, with 22 bases remaining between them. For the CDR3, the DNA is TGTGCCAGCAGTTACCCTACCAACCGGGACACTAAACACGAGCAGTACTTC. Translating gives CASSYPTNRDTKHEQYF.

This clone was detected ten times or more. The identical CDR3 is also encoded by other nucleotide sequences in the sample. The genes are TRBV19 and TRBJ1-2; D not certain. Germline loops: CDR1 LNHDA, CDR2 SQIVND (reference sequence). CDR3 length: 13 amino acids. Trimming pared 5 bases from V and 4 bases from J, leaving 11 bases between. The CDR3 loop is CASSPGDRYGYTF. CDR3 in DNA: TGTGCCAGTAGTCCCGGGGATCGCTATGGCTACACCTTC.

This clone occurred many times. V is TRBV6-1 and J is TRBJ1-5; D may be TRBD1 (5 bases). The CDR3 length is 13 residues. Germline CDR1 MNHNS, CDR2 SASEGT. With 5 bases removed from V and 6 bases from J, the gap between germline ends came to 11 bases. The CDR3 loop reads CASSTFGGQPQHF. In nucleotides, the CDR3 is TGTGCCAGCAGTACCTTCGGGGGTCAGCCCCAGCATTTT.

The sample holds many counts of this clone. The chain uses TRBV9 and TRBJ2-1, with TRBD2 matching 10 bases. With V trimmed by 2 bases and J by 7 bases, 3 bases remained unmatched. In germline, CDR1 is SGDLS, CDR2 YYNGEE. The CDR3 is 14 residues long. CDR3 sequence reads: CASSVPSGSNEQFF. CDR3 nucleotides: TGTGCCAGCAGCGTCCCTAGCGGGAGTAATGAGCAGTTCTTC.

This clone has ten or more counts. The chain employs TRBV7-9 and TRBJ2-1, with TRBD2 matching over 10 bases. Germline loops: CDR1 SEHNR, CDR2 FQNEAQ (reference sequence). This CDR3 contains 18 residues. Trimming removed 5 bases from V and 4 bases from J; junction bases left unmatched: 14. CDR3 region: CASSLRWASGRNYNEQFF. In DNA form, the CDR3 reads TGTGCCAGCAGCCTCAGGTGGGCTAGCGGGAGAAATTACAATGAGCAGTTCTTC. Together with reference TRBV7-9 and TRBJ2-1, the CDR3 gives the full variable domain: DTGVSQNPRHKITKRGQNVTFRCDPISEHNRLYWYRQTLGQGPEFLTYFQNEAQLEKSRLLSDRFSAERPKGSFSTLEIQRTEQGDSAMYLCASSLRWASGRNYNEQFFGPGTRLTVL.

This clone came up many times. This sequence joins TRBV6-5 and TRBJ2-1; 11 nucleotides agree with TRBD2. This CDR3 has 14 amino acids. The junction had 4 bases not matched to a gene; V was cut back by 2 bases and J by 10 bases. In germline, CDR1 is MNHEY, CDR2 SVGAGI. This chain's CDR3 is CASSYSGTSGEQFF. CDR3 sequence (DNA): TGTGCCAGCAGTTACAGTGGGACTAGCGGCGAGCAGTTCTTC.

This clone was recorded many times. The rearrangement links TRBV5-1 to TRBJ1-2, with a possible D match to TRBD1 (5 bases). V was trimmed by 0 bases and J by 4 bases, leaving 13 bases between them. Germline lookup yields CDR1 SGHRS and CDR2 YFSETQ. This CDR3 spans 15 amino acids. The CDR3 here is CASSLALGTFYGYTF. CDR3 nucleotide sequence: TGCGCCAGCAGCTTGGCCCTTGGGACCTTCTATGGCTACACCTTC.

This clone was seen repeatedly, ten times or more. The V gene is TRBV18, the J gene TRBJ2-7; D possibly corresponds to TRBD1 (6 bases). CDR1 KGHSH and CDR2 LQKENI come from the germline V gene. This CDR3 spans 16 amino acids. The V gene lost 3 bases and the J gene lost 6 bases, with 21 bases spanning the gap. The CDR3: CASSPVRQGRRAEQYF. The CDR3 DNA follows: TGTGCCAGCTCACCGGTTCGTCAGGGGCGGCGGGCCGAGCAGTACTTC.

This clone was seen repeatedly, ten times or more. The chain uses TRBV30 and TRBJ1-4, with D perhaps TRBD1 (5 bases). CDR3 length equals 15 residues. Trimming took off 2 bases at V and 8 bases at J, with 18 bases between the two ends. Germline V CDR1 and CDR2: GTSNPN, SVGIG (reference sequence). CDR3 loop: CAWSPAGLMGEKLFF. In nucleotides, the CDR3 is TGTGCCTGGAGTCCCGCGGGACTCATGGGAGAAAAACTGTTTTTT.

In its sample, this clone was seen a few times. V gene TRBV27 combines with J gene TRBJ2-5, with D tentatively TRBD2 (6 bases). CDR1 is MNHEY, CDR2 SMNVEV, per germline (reference sequence). This CDR3 comprises 13 residues. Trimming stripped 9 bases from V and 4 bases from J, with 15 bases between. The DNA for the CDR3 is TGTGCCAGTGGCACGGGGGTGGGAGAGACCCAGTACTTC. Its translation is CASGTGVGETQYF.

The chain combines TRBV5-1 with TRBJ1-3; possibly TRBD1 for D (5 bases). CDR1 is SGHRS and CDR2 is YFSETQ in the germline V gene. The CDR3 length is 14 residues. V lost 4 bases, J lost 1 base, and 9 bases lay in between. The CDR3 nucleotides are TGCGCCAGCAGCGAGGGGAATTCTGGAAACACCATATATTTT. Encoded protein: CASSEGNSGNTIYF.

This clone was counted at least ten times. A read error may explain this, as a much larger clone is one base away. The chain joins TRBV5-1 to TRBJ2-6; D remains ambiguous. Per the germline V gene, CDR1 is SGHRS and CDR2 is YFSETQ. CDR3 size: 15 residues. V was cut by 0 bases and J by 0 bases, with 4 bases left in between. CDR3 amino acids: CASSLEGSGANVLTF. As DNA, the CDR3 is TGCGCCAGCAGCTTGGAAGGCTCTGGGGCCAACGTCCTGACTTTC. Full variable domain (outside the CDR3, taken from reference TRBV5-1 and TRBJ2-6): KAGVTQTPRYLIKTRGQQVTLSCSPISGHRSVSWYQQTPGQGLQFLFEYFSETQRNKGNFPGRFSGRQFSNSRSEMNVSTLELGDSALYLCASSLEGSGANVLTFGAGSRLTVL.

This clone was counted many times. The rearrangement links TRBV18 to TRBJ1-6, with no clear D. The ends were cut back, 5 bases at V and 4 bases at J, with 6 bases in the middle. The CDR3 has 13 amino acids. Germline CDR1 reads KGHSH; CDR2 reads LQKENI. The CDR3 DNA is TGTGCCAGCTCAAGAGATTATAATTCACCCCTCCACTTT. It specifies CASSRDYNSPLHF. Combining the CDR3 with reference TRBV18 and TRBJ1-6 gives the whole variable domain NAGVMQNPRHLVRRRGQEARLRCSPMKGHSHVYWYRQLPEEGLKFMVYLQKENIIDESGMPKERFSAEFPKEGPSILRIQQVVRGDSAAYFCASSRDYNSPLHFGNGTRLTVT.

This clone occurred many times. This sequence joins TRBV28 and TRBJ2-7, with TRBD1 as a possible D gene (6 bases). V dropped 6 bases and J dropped 0 bases, with 15 bases sitting between them. Looked up from germline, CDR1 is MDHEN and CDR2 is SYDVKM. This CDR3 is built from 15 residues. The CDR3 coding sequence is TGTGCCAGCAGGTCCCGGACAGTAAGCTCCTACGAGCAGTACTTC. As protein: CASRSRTVSSYEQYF.